Listed here are 23 T cell receptor beta chains from one sample, sequenced in a study of radiotherapy plus CTLA-4 blockade in lung cancer. Sequencing used immunoSEQ multiplex PCR; TCRdb keeps in-frame clones, though not all of them. The sample yields about 45,000 clones, 63% seen once. The sequencing used peripheral blood, collected from a patient treated with radiotherapy plus ipilimumab. Receptor source: a human donor with non-small cell lung cancer who had a partial response to radiotherapy plus ipilimumab.

This clone was seen more than once but under ten times. This sequence joins TRBV30 and TRBJ2-1; TRBD2 aligns across 11 bases. Losses at the gene ends were 2 bases for V and 4 bases for J; bases not matched to a gene: 10. CDR1 and CDR2 (germline): GTSNPN, SVGIG (reference sequence). The CDR3 is 17 amino acids. In nucleotides, the CDR3 is TGTGCCTGGAGTTCCTACGGGACTAGCGGACGATACAATGAGCAGTTCTTC. It specifies CAWSSYGTSGRYNEQFF.

The chain uses TRBV19 and TRBJ2-3, with 10 bases matching TRBD1. The V gene's germline CDR1 is LNHDA and CDR2 SQIVND (reference sequence). The CDR3 is 16 amino acids. J was trimmed by 1 base and V by 2 bases; bases with no gene match: 3. The CDR3, as DNA: TGTGCCAGTAGTATACTTGGGACAGGGGGCACAGATACGCAGTATTTT. This translates into CASSILGTGGTDTQYF. The variable domain in full, completed from reference TRBV19 and TRBJ2-3, reads DGGITQSPKYLFRKEGQNVTLSCEQNLNHDAMYWYRQDPGQGLRLIYYSQIVNDFQKGDIAEGYSVSREKKESFPLTVTSAQKNPTAFYLCASSILGTGGTDTQYFGPGTRLTVL.

The chain carries TRBV6-1 and TRBJ2-5; perhaps TRBD2 as D (6 bases). The CDR3 consists of 14 residues. Germline CDR1 reads MNHNS; CDR2 reads SASEGT. The V end was cut by 2 bases, the J end by 5 bases, with 12 bases between. In DNA form, the CDR3 reads TGTGCCAGCAGTGAACTCCTCGCGGGGGAGACCCAGTACTTC. Encoded protein: CASSELLAGETQYF.

CDR3 residues: CASASLRAQHF. Written as DNA, the CDR3 is TGTGCCAGCGCCTCCCTTCGGGCCCAGCATTTT. The chain has TRBV28 and TRBJ1-5; unclear D gene. This CDR3 has 11 residues. The germline V gene has CDR1 MDHEN and CDR2 SYDVKM. Trimming removed 8 bases from V and 11 bases from J, with 13 bases in between.

The chain has TRBV6-6 and TRBJ2-5; TRBD2 matches 7 bases. The J segment lost 1 base and the V segment lost 6 bases, leaving 5 bases of the junction unmatched. CDR1 and CDR2 (germline): MNHNY, SVGAGI (reference sequence). This CDR3 comprises 14 residues. This CDR3 reads CASREVAGQETQYF. CDR3 sequence (DNA): TGTGCCAGCAGAGAGGTAGCGGGCCAAGAGACCCAGTACTTC.

This clone has only one observation. The V call is TRBV13, the J call TRBJ1-6; the match to TRBD1 covers 8 bases. The CDR3 loop spans 15 amino acids. Germline V gives CDR1 PRHDT, CDR2 FYEKMQ (reference sequence). The V segment lost 5 bases and the J segment 4 bases; nucleotides outside the gene matches: 4. The CDR3 reads CASSVGQAYNSPLHF. In DNA, the CDR3 is TGTGCCAGCAGCGTGGGACAGGCTTATAATTCACCCCTCCACTTT. Based on the CDR3 plus reference TRBV13 and TRBJ1-6, the full variable domain is AAGVIQSPRHLIKEKRETATLKCYPIPRHDTVYWYQQGPGQDPQFLISFYEKMQSDKGSIPDRFSAQQFSDYHSELNMSSLELGDSALYFCASSVGQAYNSPLHFGNGTRLTVT.

This clone was found a few times. The rearrangement uses TRBV30 and TRBJ1-6; 11 bases fit TRBD1. Germline V CDR1 and CDR2: GTSNPN, SVGIG (reference sequence). With V trimmed by 0 bases and J by 7 bases, 5 bases remained unmatched. This CDR3 has 16 amino acids. The chain's CDR3 is CAWSVFGTGGNSPLHF. The CDR3 coding sequence is TGTGCCTGGAGTGTCTTTGGGACAGGGGGGAATTCACCCCTCCACTTT. The full variable domain, completed using reference TRBV30 and TRBJ1-6, is SQTIHQWPATLVQPVGSPLSLECTVEGTSNPNLYWYRQAAGRGLQLLFYSVGIGQISSEVPQNLSASRPQDRQFILSSKKLLLSDSGFYLCAWSVFGTGGNSPLHFGNGTRLTVT.

The CDR3 bases are TGTGCCATCAGAAACAGGGATGGATATGGCTACACCTTC. Protein product: CAIRNRDGYGYTF. The rearrangement links TRBV10-3 to TRBJ1-2, with a tentative D call TRBD1 (6 bases). The length of the CDR3 is 13 residues. Trimming stripped 6 bases from V and 5 bases from J, with 13 bases between. In germline, CDR1 is ENHRY, CDR2 SYGVKD.

V usage is TRBV6-1 and J usage is TRBJ1-4, with 7 bases lining up with TRBD1. V lost 5 bases and J lost 7; bases outside the gene matches: 7. Germline-derived CDR1 and CDR2 are MNHNS and SASEGT. The CDR3 consists of 14 residues. CDR3 sequence: CASSLQGQGEKLFF. CDR3 bases: TGTGCCAGCAGTTTACAGGGGCAGGGTGAAAAACTGTTTTTT.

V and J are TRBV30 and TRBJ1-1; D possibly corresponds to TRBD1 (5 bases). CDR3 size: 13 residues. Germline V gives CDR1 GTSNPN, CDR2 SVGIG (reference sequence). The V end lost 0 bases, the J end lost 13 bases, and 18 bases lay between the germline ends. CDR3 region: CAWSVDSRAGGFF. CDR3 sequence (DNA): TGTGCCTGGAGTGTAGACAGCCGGGCGGGGGGTTTCTTT. Complete variable domain (other parts from reference TRBV30 and TRBJ1-1): SQTIHQWPATLVQPVGSPLSLECTVEGTSNPNLYWYRQAAGRGLQLLFYSVGIGQISSEVPQNLSASRPQDRQFILSSKKLLLSDSGFYLCAWSVDSRAGGFFGQGTRLTVV.

The chain uses TRBV27 and TRBJ1-4, with a weak D call TRBD1 (6 bases). The CDR3 length is 16 residues. Trimming cost V 4 bases and J 0 bases, with 12 bases left between them. Germline V CDR1 and CDR2: MNHEY, SMNVEV (reference sequence). CDR3 sequence (DNA): TGTGCCAGCAGTTCCCGACAGGTTGCAACTAATGAAAAACTGTTTTTT. It translates to CASSSRQVATNEKLFF.

Ten or more counts support this clone. The chain carries TRBV6-5 and TRBJ2-7; 8 bases align to TRBD1. Trimming cost V 6 bases and J 3 bases; bases outside gene matches: 4. The CDR3 extends over 13 amino acids. In germline, CDR1 is MNHEY, CDR2 SVGAGI. This chain's CDR3 is CASRQGARYEQYF. CDR3 nucleotides: TGTGCCAGCAGGCAGGGGGCTCGCTACGAGCAGTACTTC.

This clone was detected only a few times. V and J are TRBV10-3 and TRBJ2-1; 11 nucleotides line up with TRBD1. Germline V gives CDR1 ENHRY, CDR2 SYGVKD. V dropped 0 bases and J dropped 12; count of bases not matched to a gene: 7. This CDR3 is built from 15 residues. The CDR3 protein is CAISESGQGGGPQFF. Here the CDR3 DNA reads TGTGCCATCAGTGAGTCGGGACAGGGGGGTGGCCCGCAGTTCTTC.

The J gene is TRBJ2-3, the V gene TRBV19; D perhaps matches TRBD1 (5 bases). CDR3 length: 14 residues. The germline V gene has CDR1 LNHDA and CDR2 SQIVND (reference sequence). V was pared by 11 bases and J by 0 bases, with 15 bases between. The CDR3 reads CASQAKISTDTQYF. The CDR3 DNA follows: TGTGCCTCACAGGCCAAGATTAGCACAGATACGCAGTATTTT.

The gene calls are TRBV7-2 and TRBJ2-3; no clear D gene. Trimming removed 1 base at V and 2 bases at J, with 10 bases between. The CDR3 spans 15 residues. The germline gives CDR1 SGHTA, CDR2 FQGNSA. CDR3 in DNA: TGTGCCAGCAGCTTAGGGGCCGGATTCACAGATACGCAGTATTTT. This codes for CASSLGAGFTDTQYF.

This clone has more than one count but fewer than ten. This chain links TRBV6-1 with TRBJ2-5; 9 bases match TRBD2. This CDR3 comprises 15 residues. The V gene's germline CDR1 is MNHNS and CDR2 SASEGT. J was trimmed by 11 bases and V by 0 bases; bases with no gene match: 10. CDR3 sequence: CASSEARAGGREQYF. CDR3 nucleotides: TGTGCCAGCAGTGAAGCGCGCGCGGGGGGGCGAGAGCAGTACTTC.

This clone was detected a few times. The chain employs TRBV9 and TRBJ1-2; 8 positions match TRBD1. CDR1 is SGDLS and CDR2 is YYNGEE in the germline V gene. This CDR3 spans 17 amino acids. With 0 bases clipped from V and 6 bases from J, the junction kept 13 bases outside the gene matches. The CDR3 is CASSVADRDLSPNGYTF. The DNA of the CDR3 is TGTGCCAGCAGCGTAGCGGACAGGGACCTTTCCCCAAATGGCTACACCTTC.

The chain is built from TRBV19 and TRBJ2-1; D ambiguous. V was cut by 1 base and J by 3 bases, with 10 bases left in between. The CDR3 is 15 amino acids. Germline V gene sequence: CDR1 LNHDA, CDR2 SQIVND (reference sequence). CDR3 in DNA: TGTGCCAGTAGTATAGTAGGTAGCAACTACAATGAGCAGTTCTTC. The encoded protein is CASSIVGSNYNEQFF.

There are a few counts of this clone. The chain uses TRBV27 and TRBJ1-1; tentatively, D is TRBD1 (6 bases). Germline loops: CDR1 MNHEY, CDR2 SMNVEV (reference sequence). V shed 5 bases and J shed 10 bases, with 20 bases lying between them. The CDR3 contains 14 residues. The chain's CDR3 is CASSPPGGSLGAFF. CDR3 DNA sequence: TGTGCCAGCAGTCCCCCTGGGGGCTCTCTTGGAGCTTTCTTT.

This clone turned up a few times. This chain uses TRBV13 with TRBJ1-2; 7 bases agree with TRBD1. The CDR3 is 16 amino acids. CDR1 is PRHDT, CDR2 FYEKMQ, per germline (reference sequence). V was clipped by 5 bases and J by 8 bases; unmatched bases: 17. Here the CDR3 DNA reads TGTGCCAGCAGCCTGGCGCGGGGACAGAAGGTGAGAGGCTACACCTTC. Protein product: CASSLARGQKVRGYTF.

The chain recombines TRBV5-8 with TRBJ1-2; no reliable D call. The germline V gene encodes CDR1 SGHTS and CDR2 YDEGEE. V was cut by 2 bases and J by 2 bases, with 7 bases left in between. The CDR3 contains 13 residues. CDR3 protein: CASSLKLNYGYTF. DNA of the CDR3: TGTGCCAGCAGCTTAAAACTAAACTATGGCTACACCTTC.

The chain carries TRBV5-1 and TRBJ2-3, with 7 bases aligning to TRBD2. Germline V gene lookup returns CDR1 SGHRS and CDR2 YFSETQ. V lost 0 bases to trimming and J lost 14 bases; unmatched junction nucleotides: 9. CDR3 length equals 13 residues. Written as DNA, the CDR3 is TGCGCCAGCAGCTTGGTCCGGGCGGGAGTTATGTATTTT. Amino acid sequence: CASSLVRAGVMYF.

This clone was detected only a few times. This chain joins TRBV2 and TRBJ1-2, with D possibly matching TRBD1 (5 bases). V lost 6 bases and J lost 8, with 19 bases in between. CDR3 length: 14 residues. Germline CDR1 is SNHLY and CDR2 is FYNNEI. CDR3 DNA: TGTGCCAGCAGCCTCACCCCGGGGGGGAGCGGCTACACCTTC. It translates to CASSLTPGGSGYTF.